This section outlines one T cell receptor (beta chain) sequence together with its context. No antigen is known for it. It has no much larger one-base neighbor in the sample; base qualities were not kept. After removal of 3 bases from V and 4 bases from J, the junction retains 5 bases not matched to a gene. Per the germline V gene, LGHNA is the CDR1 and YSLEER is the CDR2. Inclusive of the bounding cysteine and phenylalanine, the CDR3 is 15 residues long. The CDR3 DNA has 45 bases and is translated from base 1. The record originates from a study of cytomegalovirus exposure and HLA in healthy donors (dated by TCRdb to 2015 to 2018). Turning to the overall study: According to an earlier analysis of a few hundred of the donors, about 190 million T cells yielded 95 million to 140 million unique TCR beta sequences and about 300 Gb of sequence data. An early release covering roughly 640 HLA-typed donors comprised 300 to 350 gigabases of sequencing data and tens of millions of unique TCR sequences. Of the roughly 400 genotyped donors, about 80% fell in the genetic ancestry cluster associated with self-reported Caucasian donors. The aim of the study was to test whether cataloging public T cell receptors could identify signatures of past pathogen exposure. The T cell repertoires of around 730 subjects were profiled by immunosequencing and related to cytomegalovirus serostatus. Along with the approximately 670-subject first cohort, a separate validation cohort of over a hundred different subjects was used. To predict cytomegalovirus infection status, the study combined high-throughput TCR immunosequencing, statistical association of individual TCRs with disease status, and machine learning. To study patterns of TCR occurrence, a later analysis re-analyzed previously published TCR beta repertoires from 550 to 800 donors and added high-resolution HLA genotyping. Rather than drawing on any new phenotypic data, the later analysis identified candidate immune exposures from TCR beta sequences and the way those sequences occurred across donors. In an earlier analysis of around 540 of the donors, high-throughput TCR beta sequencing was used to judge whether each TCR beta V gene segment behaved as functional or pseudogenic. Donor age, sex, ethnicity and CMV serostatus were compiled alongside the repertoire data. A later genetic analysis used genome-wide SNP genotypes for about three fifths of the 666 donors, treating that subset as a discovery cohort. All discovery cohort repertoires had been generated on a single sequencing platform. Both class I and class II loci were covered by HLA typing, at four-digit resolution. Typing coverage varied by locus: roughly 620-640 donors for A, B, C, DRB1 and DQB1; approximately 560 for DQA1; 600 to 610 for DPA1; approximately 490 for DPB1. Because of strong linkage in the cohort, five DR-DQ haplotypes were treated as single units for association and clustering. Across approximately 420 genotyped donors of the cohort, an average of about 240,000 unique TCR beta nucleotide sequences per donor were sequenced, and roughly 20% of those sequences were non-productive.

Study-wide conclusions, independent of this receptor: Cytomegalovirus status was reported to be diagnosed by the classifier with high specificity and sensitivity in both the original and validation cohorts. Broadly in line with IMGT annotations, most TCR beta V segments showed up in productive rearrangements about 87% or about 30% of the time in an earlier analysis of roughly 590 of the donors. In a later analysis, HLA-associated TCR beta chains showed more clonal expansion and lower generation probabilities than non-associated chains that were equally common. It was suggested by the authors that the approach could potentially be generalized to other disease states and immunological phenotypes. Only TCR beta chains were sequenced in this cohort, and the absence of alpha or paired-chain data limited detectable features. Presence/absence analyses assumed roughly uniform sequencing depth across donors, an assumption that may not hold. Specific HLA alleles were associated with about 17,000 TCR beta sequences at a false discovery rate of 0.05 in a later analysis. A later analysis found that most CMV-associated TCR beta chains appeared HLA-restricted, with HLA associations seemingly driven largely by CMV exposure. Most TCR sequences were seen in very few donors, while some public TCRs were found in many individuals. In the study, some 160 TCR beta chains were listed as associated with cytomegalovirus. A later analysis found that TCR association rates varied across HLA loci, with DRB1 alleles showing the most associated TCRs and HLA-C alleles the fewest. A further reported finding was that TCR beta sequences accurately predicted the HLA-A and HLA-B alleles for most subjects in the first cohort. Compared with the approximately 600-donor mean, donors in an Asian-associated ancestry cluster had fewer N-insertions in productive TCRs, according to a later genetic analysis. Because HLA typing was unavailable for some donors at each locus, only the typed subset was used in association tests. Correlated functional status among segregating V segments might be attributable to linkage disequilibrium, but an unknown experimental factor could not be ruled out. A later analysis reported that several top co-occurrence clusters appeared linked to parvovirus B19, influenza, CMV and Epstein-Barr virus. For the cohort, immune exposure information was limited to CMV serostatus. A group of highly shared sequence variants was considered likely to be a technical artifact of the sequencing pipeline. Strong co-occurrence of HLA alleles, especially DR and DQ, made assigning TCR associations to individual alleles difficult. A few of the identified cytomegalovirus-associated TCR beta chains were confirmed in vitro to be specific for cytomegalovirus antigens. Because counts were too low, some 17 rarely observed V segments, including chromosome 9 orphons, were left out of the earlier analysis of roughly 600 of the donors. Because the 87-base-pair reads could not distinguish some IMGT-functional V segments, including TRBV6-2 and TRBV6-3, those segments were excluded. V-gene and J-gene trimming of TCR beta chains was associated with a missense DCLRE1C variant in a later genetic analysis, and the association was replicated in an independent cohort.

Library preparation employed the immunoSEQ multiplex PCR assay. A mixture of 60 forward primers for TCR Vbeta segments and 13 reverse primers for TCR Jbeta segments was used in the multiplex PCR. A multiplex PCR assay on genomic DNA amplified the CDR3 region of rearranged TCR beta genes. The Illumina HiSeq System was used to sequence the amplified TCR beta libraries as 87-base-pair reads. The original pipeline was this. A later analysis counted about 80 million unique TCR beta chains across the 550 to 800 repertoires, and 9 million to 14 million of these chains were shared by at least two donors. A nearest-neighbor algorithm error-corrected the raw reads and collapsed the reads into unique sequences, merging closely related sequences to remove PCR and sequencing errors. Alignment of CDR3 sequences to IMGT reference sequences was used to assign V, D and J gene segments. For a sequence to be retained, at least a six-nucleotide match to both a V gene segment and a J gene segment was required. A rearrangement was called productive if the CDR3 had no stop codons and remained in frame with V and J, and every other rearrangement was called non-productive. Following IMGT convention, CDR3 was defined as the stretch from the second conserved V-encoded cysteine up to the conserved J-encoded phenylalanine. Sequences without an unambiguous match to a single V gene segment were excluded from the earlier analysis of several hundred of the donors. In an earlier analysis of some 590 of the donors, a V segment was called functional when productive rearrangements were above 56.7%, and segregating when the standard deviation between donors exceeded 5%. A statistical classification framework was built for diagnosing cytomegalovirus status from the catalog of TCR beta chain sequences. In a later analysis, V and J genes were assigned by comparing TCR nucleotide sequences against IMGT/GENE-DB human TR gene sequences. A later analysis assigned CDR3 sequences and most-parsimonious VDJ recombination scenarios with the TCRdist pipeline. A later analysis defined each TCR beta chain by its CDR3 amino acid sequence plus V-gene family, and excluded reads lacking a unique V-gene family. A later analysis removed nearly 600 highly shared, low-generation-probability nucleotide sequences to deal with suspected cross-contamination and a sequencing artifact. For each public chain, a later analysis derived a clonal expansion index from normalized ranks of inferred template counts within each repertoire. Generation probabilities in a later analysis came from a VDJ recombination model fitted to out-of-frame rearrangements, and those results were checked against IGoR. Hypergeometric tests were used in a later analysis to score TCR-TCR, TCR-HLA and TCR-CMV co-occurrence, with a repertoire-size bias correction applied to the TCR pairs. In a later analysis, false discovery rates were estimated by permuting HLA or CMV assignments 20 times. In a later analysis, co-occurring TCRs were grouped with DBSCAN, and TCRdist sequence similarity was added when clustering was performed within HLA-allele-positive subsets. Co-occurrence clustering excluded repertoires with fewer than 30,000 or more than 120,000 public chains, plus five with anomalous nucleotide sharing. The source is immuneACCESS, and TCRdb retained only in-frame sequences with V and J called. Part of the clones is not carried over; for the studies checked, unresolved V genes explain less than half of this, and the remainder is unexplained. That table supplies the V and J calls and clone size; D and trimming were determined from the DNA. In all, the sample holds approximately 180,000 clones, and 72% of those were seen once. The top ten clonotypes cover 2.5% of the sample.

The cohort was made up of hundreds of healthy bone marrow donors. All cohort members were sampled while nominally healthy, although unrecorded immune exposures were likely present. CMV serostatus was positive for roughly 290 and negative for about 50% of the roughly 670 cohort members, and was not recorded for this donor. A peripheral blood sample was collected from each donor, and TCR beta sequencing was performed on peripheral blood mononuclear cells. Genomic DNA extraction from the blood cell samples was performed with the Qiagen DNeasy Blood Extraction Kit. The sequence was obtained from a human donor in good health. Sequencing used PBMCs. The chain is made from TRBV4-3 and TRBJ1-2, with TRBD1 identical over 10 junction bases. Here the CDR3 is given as CASSQTGGFFYGYTF. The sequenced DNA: TGCGCCAGCAGCCAGACAGGGGGCTTCTTCTATGGCTACACCTTC.